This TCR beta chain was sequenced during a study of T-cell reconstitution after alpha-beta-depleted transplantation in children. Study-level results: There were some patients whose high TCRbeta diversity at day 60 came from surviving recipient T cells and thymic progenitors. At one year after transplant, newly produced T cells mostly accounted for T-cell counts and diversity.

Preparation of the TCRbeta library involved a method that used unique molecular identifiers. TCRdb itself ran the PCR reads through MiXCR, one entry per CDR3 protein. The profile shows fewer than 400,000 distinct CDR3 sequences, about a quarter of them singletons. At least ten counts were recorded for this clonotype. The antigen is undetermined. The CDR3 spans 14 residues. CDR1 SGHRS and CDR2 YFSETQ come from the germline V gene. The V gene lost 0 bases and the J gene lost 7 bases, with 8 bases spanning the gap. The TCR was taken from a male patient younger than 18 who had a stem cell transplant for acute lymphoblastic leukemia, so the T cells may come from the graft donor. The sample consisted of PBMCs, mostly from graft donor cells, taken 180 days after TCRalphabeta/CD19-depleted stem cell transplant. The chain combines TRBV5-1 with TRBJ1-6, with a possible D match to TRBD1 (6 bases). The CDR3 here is CASSLGTANSPLHF. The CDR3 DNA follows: TGCGCCAGCAGCTTGGGGACAGCAAATTCACCCCTCCACTTT.